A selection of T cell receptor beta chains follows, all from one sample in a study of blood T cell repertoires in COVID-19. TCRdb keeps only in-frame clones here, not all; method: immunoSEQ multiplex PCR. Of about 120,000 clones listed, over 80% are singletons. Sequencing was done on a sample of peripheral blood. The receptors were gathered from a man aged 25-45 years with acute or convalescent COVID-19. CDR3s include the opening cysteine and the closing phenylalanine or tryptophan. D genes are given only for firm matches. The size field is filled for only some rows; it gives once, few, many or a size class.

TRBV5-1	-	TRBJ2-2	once	CASRNREDGELFF	TGCGCCAGCAGGAACAGGGAAGACGGGGAGCTGTTTTTT
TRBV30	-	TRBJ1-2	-	CAWREQWSEGGYTF	TGTGCCTGGAGGGAGCAGTGGTCTGAGGGTGGCTACACCTTC
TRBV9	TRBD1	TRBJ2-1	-	CASSVEGTGDEQFF	TGTGCCAGCAGCGTAGAGGGGACAGGAGATGAGCAGTTCTTC
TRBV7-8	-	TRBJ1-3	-	CASSPDQGLAGHSGNTIYF	TGTGCCAGCAGCCCCGATCAGGGACTCGCGGGTCACTCTGGAAACACCATATATTTT
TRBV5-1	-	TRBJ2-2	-	CASTGTGELFF	TGCGCCAGCACAGGGACCGGGGAGCTGTTTTTT
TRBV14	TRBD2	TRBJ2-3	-	CASSQGTRADTQYF	TGTGCCAGCAGCCAAGGGACTAGAGCAGATACGCAGTATTTT
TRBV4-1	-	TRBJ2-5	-	CASSQAWGGTETQYF	TGCGCCAGCAGCCAAGCGTGGGGCGGCACAGAGACCCAGTACTTC
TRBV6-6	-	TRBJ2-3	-	CASRPLAISDTQYF	TGTGCCAGCAGACCTCTAGCGATATCAGATACGCAGTATTTT
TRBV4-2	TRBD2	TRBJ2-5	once	CASSRDSFRTSGETQYF	TGTGCCAGCAGCCGAGATAGCTTTAGGACTAGTGGGGAGACCCAGTACTTC
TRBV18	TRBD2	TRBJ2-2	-	CASSPASGGTGELFF	TGTGCCAGCTCACCGGCTAGCGGGGGCACCGGGGAGCTGTTTTTT
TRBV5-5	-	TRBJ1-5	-	CASSLFTGDDQPQHF	TGTGCCAGCAGCTTGTTTACAGGAGACGATCAGCCCCAGCATTTT
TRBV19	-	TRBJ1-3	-	CASSIDLLWGAANTIYF	TGTGCCAGTAGTATAGATCTATTATGGGGAGCTGCAAACACCATATATTTT
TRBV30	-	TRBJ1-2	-	CAWSVQPDSNYGYTF	TGTGCCTGGAGTGTACAGCCGGATTCTAACTATGGCTACACCTTC
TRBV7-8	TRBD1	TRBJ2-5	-	CASSYRGNQETQYF	TGTGCCAGCAGCTACAGGGGAAATCAAGAGACCCAGTACTTC
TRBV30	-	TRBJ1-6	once	CAWRVREGSPLHF	TGTGCCTGGAGGGTCCGTGAGGGTTCACCCCTCCACTTT
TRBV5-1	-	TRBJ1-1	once	CASSFDKMNAEAFF	TGCGCCAGCAGCTTCGACAAGATGAACGCTGAAGCTTTCTTT
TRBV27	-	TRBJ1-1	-	CASSPLLDGKLAFF	TGTGCCAGCAGTCCCCTACTAGACGGGAAATTAGCTTTCTTT
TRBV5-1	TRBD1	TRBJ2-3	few	CASSPVAGGLTDTQYF	TGCGCCAGCAGCCCGGTAGCAGGGGGCTTGACAGATACGCAGTATTTT
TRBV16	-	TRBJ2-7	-	CASSPRTSSYEQYF	TGTGCCAGCAGCCCGCGGACAAGCTCCTACGAGCAGTACTTC
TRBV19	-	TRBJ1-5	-	CASSTGDGQPQHF	TGTGCCAGTAGTACAGGGGATGGACAGCCCCAGCATTTT
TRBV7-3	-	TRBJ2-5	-	CASSPTGMETQYF	TGTGCCAGCAGCCCTACGGGGATGGAGACCCAGTACTTC
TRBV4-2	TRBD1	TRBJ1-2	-	CASSPQSTGDYGYTF	TGTGCCAGCAGCCCTCAATCGACAGGGGACTATGGCTACACCTTC
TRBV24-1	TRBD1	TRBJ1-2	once	CATSTGTGSGYTF	TGTGCCACCAGTACCGGGACAGGGTCCGGCTACACCTTC
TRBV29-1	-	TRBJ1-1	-	CSVVPESTEAFF	TGCAGCGTCGTCCCGGAGAGCACTGAAGCTTTCTTT
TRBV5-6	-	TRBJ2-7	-	CASSLVTGNEQYF	TGTGCCAGCAGCTTGGTGACAGGAAACGAGCAGTACTTC
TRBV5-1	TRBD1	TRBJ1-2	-	CASRDRGLYGYTF	TGCGCCAGCCGGGACAGGGGGCTCTATGGCTACACCTTC
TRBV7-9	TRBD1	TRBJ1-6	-	CASSLRGQANNSPLHF	TGTGCCAGCAGCTTGAGGGGACAGGCTAATAATTCACCCCTCCACTTT
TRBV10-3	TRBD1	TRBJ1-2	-	CAISEMTGRTYGYTF	TGTGCCATCAGTGAGATGACAGGGAGGACCTATGGCTACACCTTC
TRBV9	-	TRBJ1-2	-	CASSSPLGGGYGYTF	TGTGCCAGCAGCTCACCCCTGGGGGGGGGTTATGGCTACACCTTC
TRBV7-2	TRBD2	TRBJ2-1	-	CASSLTSGAHNEQFF	TGTGCCAGCAGCTTGACTAGCGGGGCCCACAATGAGCAGTTCTTC
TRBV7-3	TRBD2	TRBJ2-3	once	CASSLNGLAQRDTQYF	TGTGCCAGCAGCTTAAACGGACTAGCGCAGAGGGATACGCAGTATTTT
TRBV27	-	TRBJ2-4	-	CASSFSGVGIAKNIQYF	TGTGCCAGCAGTTTCTCAGGGGTAGGGATAGCCAAAAACATTCAGTACTTC
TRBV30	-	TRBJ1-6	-	CAWSVRQGYSPLHF	TGTGCCTGGAGTGTAAGGCAGGGGTATTCACCCCTCCACTTT
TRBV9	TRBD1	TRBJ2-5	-	CASSVGEGTGGTQYF	TGTGCCAGCAGCGTTGGAGAGGGGACAGGGGGGACCCAGTACTTC
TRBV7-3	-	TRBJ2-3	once	CASSLTPSAPPDTQYF	TGTGCCAGCAGCTTAACTCCCAGCGCGCCCCCAGATACGCAGTATTTT
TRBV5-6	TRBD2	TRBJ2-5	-	CASRTFGGRGKTQYF	TGTGCCAGCAGGACGTTCGGGGGGAGAGGAAAGACCCAGTACTTC
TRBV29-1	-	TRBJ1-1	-	CSVSGILAEAFF	TGCAGCGTTTCAGGGATTCTAGCTGAAGCTTTCTTT
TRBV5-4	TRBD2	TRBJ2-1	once	CASSPGLAGVNEQFF	TGTGCCAGCAGCCCGGGACTAGCGGGAGTCAATGAGCAGTTCTTC
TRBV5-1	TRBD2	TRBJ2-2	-	CASRGLAGTNTGELFF	TGCGCCAGCAGGGGGCTAGCGGGAACGAACACCGGGGAGCTGTTTTTT
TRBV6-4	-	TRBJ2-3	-	CASSDRPGKSTDTQYF	TGTGCCAGCAGTGACCGACCGGGGAAAAGCACAGATACGCAGTATTTT
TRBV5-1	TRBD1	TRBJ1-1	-	CASSPGQGGTEAFF	TGCGCCAGCAGCCCGGGACAGGGGGGAACTGAAGCTTTCTTT
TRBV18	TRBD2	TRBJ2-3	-	CASSRGTSGRDTQYF	TGTGCCAGCTCTCGGGGGACTAGCGGGAGAGATACGCAGTATTTT
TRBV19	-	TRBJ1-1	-	CASSRTENTEAFF	TGTGCCAGTAGTAGGACAGAGAACACTGAAGCTTTCTTT
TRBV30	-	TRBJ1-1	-	CAWAVGGNTEAFF	TGTGCCTGGGCCGTGGGGGGGAACACTGAAGCTTTCTTT
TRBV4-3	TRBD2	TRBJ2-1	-	CASSQDLGNPGGNEQFF	TGCGCCAGCAGCCAAGACCTCGGTAACCCCGGGGGGAATGAGCAGTTCTTC
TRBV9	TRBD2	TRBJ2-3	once	CASSVGRGGGDTQYF	TGTGCCAGCAGCGTAGGGCGGGGGGGCGGAGATACGCAGTATTTT
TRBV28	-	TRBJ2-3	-	CASQTVLGASSTDTQYF	TGTGCCAGCCAAACAGTCTTGGGGGCGTCTAGCACAGATACGCAGTATTTT
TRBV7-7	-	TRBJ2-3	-	CASSPSTASTDTQYF	TGTGCTAGCAGCCCGTCGACAGCTAGCACAGATACGCAGTATTTT
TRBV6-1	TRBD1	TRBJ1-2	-	CASSARTGSEGYGYTF	TGTGCCAGCAGTGCACGGACAGGGTCGGAGGGCTATGGCTACACCTTC
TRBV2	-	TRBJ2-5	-	CASNPWTVGKETQYF	TGTGCCAGCAACCCTTGGACAGTGGGGAAAGAGACCCAGTACTTC
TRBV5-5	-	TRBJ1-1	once	CASSTGHMNTEAFF	TGTGCCAGCAGTACGGGACACATGAACACTGAAGCTTTCTTT
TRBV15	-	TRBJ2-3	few	CATSRARGDTDTQYF	TGTGCCACCAGCAGGGCGCGCGGGGACACAGATACGCAGTATTTT
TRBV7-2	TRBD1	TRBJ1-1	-	CASSLTGDVTEAFF	TGTGCCAGCAGCTTAACAGGGGATGTCACTGAAGCTTTCTTT
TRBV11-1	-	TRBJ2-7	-	CASSSDRNEQYF	TGTGCCAGCAGCTCCGACAGGAACGAGCAGTACTTC
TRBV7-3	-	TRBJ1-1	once	CASSLSAVGTTEAFF	TGTGCCAGCAGCTTATCGGCCGTCGGGACAACTGAAGCTTTCTTT
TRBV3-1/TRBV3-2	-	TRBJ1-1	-	CASSQVQGSTEAFF	TGTGCCAGCAGCCAAGTCCAGGGCTCCACTGAAGCTTTCTTT